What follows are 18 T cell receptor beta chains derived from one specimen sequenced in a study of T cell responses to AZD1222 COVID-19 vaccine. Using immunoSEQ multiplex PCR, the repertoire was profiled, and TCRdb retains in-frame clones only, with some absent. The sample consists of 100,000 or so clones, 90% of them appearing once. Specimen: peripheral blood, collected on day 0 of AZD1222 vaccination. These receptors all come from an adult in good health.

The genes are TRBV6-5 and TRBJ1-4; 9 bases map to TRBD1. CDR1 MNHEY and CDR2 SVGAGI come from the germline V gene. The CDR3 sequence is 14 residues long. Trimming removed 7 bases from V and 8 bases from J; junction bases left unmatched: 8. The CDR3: CASTSGTGYEKLFF. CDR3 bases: TGTGCCAGCACCTCCGGGACAGGGTACGAAAAACTGTTTTTT.

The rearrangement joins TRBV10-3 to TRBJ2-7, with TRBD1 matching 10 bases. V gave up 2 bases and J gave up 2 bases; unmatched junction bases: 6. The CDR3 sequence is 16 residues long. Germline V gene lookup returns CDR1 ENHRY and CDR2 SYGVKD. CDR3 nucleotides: TGTGCCATCAGTGAGGGACAGGGGGGCCAAACCTACGAGCAGTACTTC. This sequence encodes CAISEGQGGQTYEQYF.

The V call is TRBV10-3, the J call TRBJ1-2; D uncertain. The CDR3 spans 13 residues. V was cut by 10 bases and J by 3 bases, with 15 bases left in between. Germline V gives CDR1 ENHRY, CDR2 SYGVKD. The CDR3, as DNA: TGTGCCACCGCCACTACTCCTGACTATGGCTACACCTTC. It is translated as CATATTPDYGYTF.

The CDR3 loop reads CASSRGQGGEKLFF. CDR3 sequence (DNA): TGTGCCAGCAGCCGGGGACAGGGGGGTGAAAAACTGTTTTTT. V usage is TRBV7-9 and J usage is TRBJ1-4, with 11 bases aligning to TRBD1. The CDR3 spans 14 residues. With V trimmed by 5 bases and J by 7 bases, 3 bases remained unmatched. Germline CDR1 and CDR2: SEHNR and FQNEAQ (reference sequence).

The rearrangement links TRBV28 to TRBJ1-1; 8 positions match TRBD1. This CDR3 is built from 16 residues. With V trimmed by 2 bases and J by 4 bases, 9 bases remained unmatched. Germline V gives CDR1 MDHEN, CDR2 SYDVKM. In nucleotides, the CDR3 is TGTGCCAGCAGTTTAACAGGGGGTGTAACGGGCACTGAAGCTTTCTTT. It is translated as CASSLTGGVTGTEAFF.

CDR3 sequence reads: CASSWSGESSYEQYF. Here the CDR3 DNA reads TGTGCCAGCAGCTGGAGCGGGGAGAGCTCCTACGAGCAGTACTTC. The chain has TRBV5-4 and TRBJ2-7; 7 bases fit TRBD2. J lost 0 bases, V lost 3 bases, and 6 bases had no gene match. Germline loops: CDR1 SGHNT, CDR2 YYREEE (reference sequence). This CDR3 comprises 15 residues.

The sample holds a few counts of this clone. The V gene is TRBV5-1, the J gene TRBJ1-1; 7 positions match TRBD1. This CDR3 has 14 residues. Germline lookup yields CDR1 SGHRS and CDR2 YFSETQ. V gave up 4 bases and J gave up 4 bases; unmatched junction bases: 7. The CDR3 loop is CASSVSGGVTEAFF. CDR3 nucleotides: TGCGCCAGCAGCGTGTCAGGGGGAGTCACTGAAGCTTTCTTT.

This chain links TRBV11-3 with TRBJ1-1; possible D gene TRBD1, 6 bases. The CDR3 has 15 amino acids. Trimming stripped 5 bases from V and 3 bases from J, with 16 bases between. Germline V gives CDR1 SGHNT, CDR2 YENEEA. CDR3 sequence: CASSLGGGLDTEAFF. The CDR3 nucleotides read TGTGCCAGCAGCCTAGGGGGGGGATTGGACACTGAAGCTTTCTTT.

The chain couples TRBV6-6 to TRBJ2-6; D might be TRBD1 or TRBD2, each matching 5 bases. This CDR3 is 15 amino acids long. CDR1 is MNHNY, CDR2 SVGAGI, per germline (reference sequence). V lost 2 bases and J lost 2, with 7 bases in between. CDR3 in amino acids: CASSYGGPGANVLTF. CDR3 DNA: TGTGCCAGCAGTTACGGGGGTCCTGGGGCCAACGTCCTGACTTTC.

The CDR3 spells CASSPEVSNQPQHF. The DNA of the CDR3 is TGTGCCAGCAGCCCAGAGGTTTCCAATCAGCCCCAGCATTTT. The rearrangement joins TRBV3-1 (or the pseudogene TRBV3-2) to TRBJ1-5; D call uncertain. The CDR3 spans 14 residues. Germline assignment: CDR1 LGHDT and CDR2 YNNKEL (reference sequence). V was trimmed by 4 bases and J by 3 bases, leaving 10 bases between them.

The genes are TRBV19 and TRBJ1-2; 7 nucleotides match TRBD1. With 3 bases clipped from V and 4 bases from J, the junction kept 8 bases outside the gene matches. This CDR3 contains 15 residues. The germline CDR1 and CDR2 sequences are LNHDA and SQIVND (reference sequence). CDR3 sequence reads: CASSINLGQRYGYTF. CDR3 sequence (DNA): TGTGCCAGTAGTATCAATTTGGGACAGCGCTATGGCTACACCTTC.

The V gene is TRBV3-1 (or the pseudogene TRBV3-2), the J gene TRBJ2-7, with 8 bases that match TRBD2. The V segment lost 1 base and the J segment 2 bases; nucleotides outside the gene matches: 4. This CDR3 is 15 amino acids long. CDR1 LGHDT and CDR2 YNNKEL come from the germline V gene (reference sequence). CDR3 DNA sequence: TGTGCCAGCAGCCAAGTAGGGCGGGAGGCCTACGAGCAGTACTTC. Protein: CASSQVGREAYEQYF.

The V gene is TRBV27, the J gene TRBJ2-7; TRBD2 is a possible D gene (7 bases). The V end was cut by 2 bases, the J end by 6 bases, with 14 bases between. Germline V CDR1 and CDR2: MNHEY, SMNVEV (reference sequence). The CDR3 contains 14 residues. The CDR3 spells CASSLEGGGGEQYF. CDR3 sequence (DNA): TGTGCCAGCAGTTTAGAGGGGGGGGGTGGCGAGCAGTACTTC.

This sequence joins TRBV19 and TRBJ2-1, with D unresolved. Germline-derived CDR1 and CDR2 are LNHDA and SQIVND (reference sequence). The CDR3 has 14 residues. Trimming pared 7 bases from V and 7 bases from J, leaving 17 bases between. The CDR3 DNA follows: TGTGCCAGTACCTTAACACCCACGGGTAATGAGCAGTTCTTC. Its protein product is CASTLTPTGNEQFF.

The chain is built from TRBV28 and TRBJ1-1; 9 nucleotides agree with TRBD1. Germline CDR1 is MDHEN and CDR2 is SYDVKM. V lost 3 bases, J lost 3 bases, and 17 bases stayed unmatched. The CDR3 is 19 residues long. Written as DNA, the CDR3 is TGTGCCAGCAGTTTCGGGGCGTTTATTGGGACAGGGTCTTACACTGAAGCTTTCTTT. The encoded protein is CASSFGAFIGTGSYTEAFF. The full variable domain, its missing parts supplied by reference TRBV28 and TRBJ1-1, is DVKVTQSSRYLVKRTGEKVFLECVQDMDHENMFWYRQDPGLGLRLIYFSYDVKMKEKGDIPEGYSVSREKKERFSLILESASTNQTSMYLCASSFGAFIGTGSYTEAFFGQGTRLTVV.

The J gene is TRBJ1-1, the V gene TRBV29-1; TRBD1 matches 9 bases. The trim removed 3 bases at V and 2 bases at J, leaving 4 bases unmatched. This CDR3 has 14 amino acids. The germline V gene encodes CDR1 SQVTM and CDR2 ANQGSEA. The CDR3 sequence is CSVERQGGNTEAFF. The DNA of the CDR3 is TGCAGCGTTGAGAGACAGGGGGGAAACACTGAAGCTTTCTTT.

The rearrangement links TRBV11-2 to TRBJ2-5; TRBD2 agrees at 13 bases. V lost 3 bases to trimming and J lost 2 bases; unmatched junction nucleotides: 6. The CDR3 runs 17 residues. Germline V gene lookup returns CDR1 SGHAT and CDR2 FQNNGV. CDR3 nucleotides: TGTGCCAGCAGCTTGACTAGCGGGGGGACTGTACAAGAGACCCAGTACTTC. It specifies CASSLTSGGTVQETQYF. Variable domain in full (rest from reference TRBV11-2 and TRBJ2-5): EAGVAQSPRYKIIEKRQSVAFWCNPISGHATLYWYQQILGQGPKLLIQFQNNGVVDDSQLPKDRFSAERLKGVDSTLKIQPAKLEDSAVYLCASSLTSGGTVQETQYFGPGTRLLVL.

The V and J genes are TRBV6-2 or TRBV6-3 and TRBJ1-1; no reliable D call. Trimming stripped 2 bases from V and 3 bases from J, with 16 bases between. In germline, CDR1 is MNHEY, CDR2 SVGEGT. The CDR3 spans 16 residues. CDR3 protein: CASSYPSTGGYTEAFF. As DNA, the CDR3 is TGTGCCAGCAGTTACCCCTCCACGGGTGGTTACACTGAAGCTTTCTTT.